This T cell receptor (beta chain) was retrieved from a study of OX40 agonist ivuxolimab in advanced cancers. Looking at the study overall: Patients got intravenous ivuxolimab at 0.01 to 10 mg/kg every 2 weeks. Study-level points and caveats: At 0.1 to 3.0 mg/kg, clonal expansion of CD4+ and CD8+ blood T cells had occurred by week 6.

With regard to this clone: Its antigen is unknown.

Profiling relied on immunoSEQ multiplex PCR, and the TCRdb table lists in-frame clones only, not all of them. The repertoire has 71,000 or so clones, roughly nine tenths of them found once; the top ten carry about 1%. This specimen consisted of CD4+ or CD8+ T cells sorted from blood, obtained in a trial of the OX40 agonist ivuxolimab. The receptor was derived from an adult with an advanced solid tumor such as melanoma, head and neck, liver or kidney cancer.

The CDR3 sequence: CASSLSPGVNTGELFF. The CDR3 region has the DNA TGTGCCAGCAGCCTCAGCCCGGGGGTCAACACCGGGGAGCTGTTTTTT. The V gene is TRBV21-1, the J gene TRBJ2-2; the DNA was not compared with TRBD2, the D call given in the table. TRBV21-1 is a pseudogene locus. CDR3 length: 16 amino acids.